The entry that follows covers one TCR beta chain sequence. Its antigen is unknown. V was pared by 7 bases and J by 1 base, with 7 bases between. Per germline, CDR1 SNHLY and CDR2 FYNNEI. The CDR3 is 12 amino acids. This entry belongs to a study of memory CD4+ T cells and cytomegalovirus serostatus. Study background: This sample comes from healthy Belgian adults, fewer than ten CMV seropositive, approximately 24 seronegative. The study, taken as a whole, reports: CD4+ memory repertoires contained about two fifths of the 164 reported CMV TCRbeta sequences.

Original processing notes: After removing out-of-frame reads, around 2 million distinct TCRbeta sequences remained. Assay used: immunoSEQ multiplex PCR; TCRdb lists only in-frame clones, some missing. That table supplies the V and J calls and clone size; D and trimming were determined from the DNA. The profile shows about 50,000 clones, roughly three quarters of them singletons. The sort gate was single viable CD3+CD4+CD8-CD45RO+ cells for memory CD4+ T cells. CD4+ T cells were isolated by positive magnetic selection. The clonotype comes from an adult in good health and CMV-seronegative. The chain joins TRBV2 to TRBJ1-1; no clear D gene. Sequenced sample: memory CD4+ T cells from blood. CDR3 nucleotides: TGTGCCAGCAAACAGCCGAACACTGAAGCTTTCTTT. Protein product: CASKQPNTEAFF.